The 24 T cell receptor beta chains reported below all come from one sample, sequenced in a study of blood T cells in healthy people across ages. Together with a sample-barcoded 5' primer, a J-beta primer mix was included in a second PCR lasting about 7 to 11 cycles. TCRdb called the 5' RACE reads again in MiXCR, with one record for every CDR3 protein. The sample shows 900,000 to 950,000 distinct CDR3 sequences, 25% to 35% of them seen only once. This same sample was also part of a study on T cells of mothers and their children.

The sample consisted of blood. These receptors were obtained from a woman aged 35 to 49 in good health.

Many counts were recorded for this clonotype. The chain links TRBV6-2 or TRBV6-3 to TRBJ2-7; D not certain. The CDR3 is 18 residues long. Trimming cost V 7 bases and J 0 bases, with 25 bases left between them. Germline V gene sequence: CDR1 MNHEY, CDR2 SVGEGT. The CDR3 bases are TGTGCCAGCAACCAGACTCCGAACACGGACCGAGTCTCCTACGAGCAGTACTTC. This translates into CASNQTPNTDRVSYEQYF.

This sequence joins TRBV20-1 and TRBJ1-1; D is perhaps TRBD1 (5 bases). This CDR3 is 16 amino acids long. In germline, CDR1 is DFQATT, CDR2 SNEGSKA (reference sequence). The V gene lost 0 bases and the J gene lost 3 bases, with 17 bases spanning the gap. The CDR3 loop reads CSARDQGQRGDTEAFF. The CDR3 nucleotides read TGCAGTGCTAGAGATCAGGGCCAGAGAGGAGACACTGAAGCTTTCTTT.

The CDR3 sequence: CASNTGTGMNIQYF. The CDR3 DNA reads as TGTGCCAGTAATACCGGGACAGGGATGAACATTCAGTACTTC. The chain carries TRBV19 and TRBJ2-4; 9 bases fit TRBD1. The CDR3 is 14 amino acids. V shed 7 bases and J 7 bases; nucleotides not matched to a gene: 8. Looked up from germline, CDR1 is LNHDA and CDR2 is SQIVND (reference sequence).

A few counts support this clonotype. The rearrangement joins TRBV7-9 to TRBJ2-7; D is perhaps TRBD1 (6 bases). The germline CDR1 and CDR2 sequences are SEHNR and FQNEAQ (reference sequence). The CDR3 spans 13 residues. V was shortened by 4 bases and J by 4 bases, with 11 bases between the two germline ends. In DNA, the CDR3 is TGTGCCAGCAGCTCGGGGACATTATACGAGCAGTACTTC. Its translation: CASSSGTLYEQYF.

This clonotype was recorded a few times. V and J are TRBV7-2 and TRBJ1-2; D not certain. Germline V CDR1 and CDR2: SGHTA, FQGNSA. V shed 7 bases and J shed 8 bases, with 17 bases lying between them. This CDR3 has 13 amino acids. CDR3 DNA: TGTGCCAGCACATCACCGGGCGCGGGGGGCTACACCTTC. This translates into CASTSPGAGGYTF.

This clonotype turned up a few times. The chain has TRBV6-1 and TRBJ2-3; TRBD2 agrees at 12 bases. Germline assignment: CDR1 MNHNS and CDR2 SASEGT. After removal of 3 bases from V and 2 bases from J, the junction contained 12 bases not matched to a gene. The CDR3 covers 19 residues. In DNA, the CDR3 is TGTGCCAGCAGTGAGACCAGGGGGCTAGCGGGGGGGCCCACAGATACGCAGTATTTT. Amino acid sequence: CASSETRGLAGGPTDTQYF.

V usage is TRBV4-1 and J usage is TRBJ2-3; 11 bases match TRBD2. The V gene end was trimmed by 0 bases and the J gene end by 8 bases; junction bases not matched to a gene: 10. This CDR3 spans 17 amino acids. Per germline, CDR1 MGHRA and CDR2 YSYEKL. CDR3 loop: CASSQEGASGGLGTQYF. The CDR3, as DNA: TGCGCCAGCAGCCAAGAAGGGGCTAGCGGGGGGCTGGGTACGCAGTATTTT.

This clonotype was picked up a small number of times. This chain connects TRBV3-1 to TRBJ2-1; 11 bases map to TRBD2. Trimming cost V 5 bases and J 8 bases; bases outside gene matches: 14. Looked up from germline, CDR1 is LGHDT and CDR2 is YNNKEL (reference sequence). The CDR3 has 17 residues. The CDR3 DNA reads TGTGCCAGCAGCTCCAGGGGTAGCGGGGGGGCCTGGGATGAGCAGTTCTTC. Encoded protein: CASSSRGSGGAWDEQFF.

The chain carries TRBV7-2 and TRBJ2-6; the match to TRBD1 covers 7 bases. This CDR3 is 15 amino acids long. Per germline, CDR1 SGHTA and CDR2 FQGNSA. J was trimmed by 3 bases and V by 5 bases; bases with no gene match: 4. CDR3 bases: TGTGCCAGCAGCCTCTACAGGGGTGGGGCCAACGTCCTGACTTTC. Residues: CASSLYRGGANVLTF.

The genes are TRBV6-6 and TRBJ1-5; 8 nucleotides match TRBD1. V shed 6 bases and J 4 bases; nucleotides not matched to a gene: 11. This CDR3 is 16 amino acids long. Per the germline V gene, CDR1 is MNHNY and CDR2 is SVGAGI (reference sequence). The CDR3 sequence: CASSSLGTGENQPQHF. CDR3 sequence (DNA): TGTGCCAGCAGCTCTCTTGGGACAGGAGAGAATCAGCCCCAGCATTTT.

The chain employs TRBV12-3 or TRBV12-4 and TRBJ2-1; 7 bases are a match to TRBD1. The CDR3 loop spans 15 amino acids. V lost 9 bases to trimming and J lost 2 bases; unmatched junction nucleotides: 10. This chain's CDR3 is CASQTQGLTYNEQFF. The CDR3 region has the DNA TGTGCCAGTCAGACACAGGGGCTGACCTACAATGAGCAGTTCTTC.

This chain joins TRBV4-2 and TRBJ1-1; perhaps TRBD1 as D (6 bases). The CDR3 has 16 residues. Trimming stripped 4 bases from V and 1 base from J, with 16 bases between. Germline V gives CDR1 LGHNA, CDR2 YNFKEQ. The CDR3 nucleotides read TGTGCCAGCAGCCCAAAAGCAGGGGCCGGGAACACTGAAGCTTTCTTT. Protein: CASSPKAGAGNTEAFF.

A few counts support this clonotype. The chain recombines TRBV20-1 with TRBJ1-6; no firm D call. CDR1 and CDR2 (germline): DFQATT, SNEGSKA (reference sequence). The ends were cut back, 3 bases at V and 4 bases at J, with 19 bases in the middle. This CDR3 is built from 17 residues. The chain's CDR3 is CSASLSGRSLYNSPLHF. Here the CDR3 DNA reads TGCAGTGCTAGTCTATCAGGACGCTCGTTGTATAATTCACCCCTCCACTTT.

To note about this clonotype: Being one base from a much bigger clone, this may be a read error. This chain links TRBV5-1 with TRBJ2-1; 8 bases agree with TRBD1. CDR1 SGHRS and CDR2 YFSETQ come from the germline V gene. This CDR3 contains 15 residues. Written as DNA, the CDR3 is TGCGCCAGCAGCTCCCGGGACAGGACCTACAATGGGCAGTTCTTC. It translates to CASSSRDRTYNGQFF.

This clonotype occurred a few times. The chain is built from TRBV6-5 and TRBJ2-2; 10 bases are shared with TRBD1. The CDR3 loop spans 15 amino acids. CDR1 is MNHEY, CDR2 SVGAGI, per germline. J gave up 7 bases and V 7 bases, and 9 bases lay outside the gene matches. CDR3 bases: TGTGCCAGCAAACTGGACAGGGGGAGGGTCGGGGAGCTGTTTTTT. Translated: CASKLDRGRVGELFF.

V and J are TRBV28 and TRBJ1-1, with TRBD1 as a possible D gene (5 bases). Germline values: CDR1 MDHEN, CDR2 SYDVKM. V dropped 2 bases and J dropped 4 bases, with 17 bases sitting between them. The CDR3 is 16 amino acids. Written as DNA, the CDR3 is TGTGCCAGCAGTTTAGGGGCGCGACCAGGAGTCACTGAAGCTTTCTTT. This sequence encodes CASSLGARPGVTEAFF.

This clonotype was counted between two and nine times. The rearrangement uses TRBV7-2 and TRBJ2-7, with 8 nucleotides matching TRBD1. The CDR3 loop spans 20 amino acids. Unmatched junction bases numbered 23, after V lost 5 bases and J lost 2 bases. From germline, CDR1 is SGHTA and CDR2 FQGNSA. The DNA for the CDR3 is TGTGCCAGCAGCCCGAGGCAGGGGGCGGCTGTATATTTGGCCACCTACGAGCAGTACTTC. Translated: CASSPRQGAAVYLATYEQYF. The entire variable domain, with the rest obtained from reference TRBV7-2 and TRBJ2-7, is as follows: GAGVSQSPSNKVTEKGKDVELRCDPISGHTALYWYRQSLGQGLEFLIYFQGNSAPDKSGLPSDRFSAERTGGSVSTLTIQRTQQEDSAVYLCASSPRQGAAVYLATYEQYFGPGTRLTVT.

Regarding this clonotype: A much larger clone is a single base away; this may be a read error. This chain links TRBV4-2 with TRBJ1-2; 8 bases match TRBD1. This CDR3 is 14 amino acids long. The germline CDR1 and CDR2 sequences are LGHNA and YNFKEQ. The CDR3 DNA sequence: TGTGCCAGCAGCCGGTCAGGGGGCAACTATGGCCACACCTTC. Translated, it gives CASSRSGGNYGHTF.

This clonotype was seen more than once but under ten times. At one of its ends the junction is not consistent with the germline gene, which may arise from a read error. This sequence joins TRBV2 and TRBJ2-1; no reliable D call. The CDR3 spans 13 residues. Germline values: CDR1 SNHLY, CDR2 FYNNEI. CDR3 loop: CASSEAGVNGQFF. The CDR3 DNA is TGTGCCAGCAGTGAAGCTGGGGTGAATGGGCAGTTCTTC.

This chain joins TRBV3-1 and TRBJ2-7; D unresolved. Per germline, CDR1 LGHDT and CDR2 YNNKEL (reference sequence). This CDR3 contains 15 residues. Between the trimmed V and J ends, which lost 4 bases and 1 base, there was a span of 14 bases. The CDR3 DNA follows: TGTGCCAGCAGCCGAGACACCTTGGGATCCTACGAGCAGTACTTC. The encoded protein is CASSRDTLGSYEQYF.

A few counts support this clonotype. The V call is TRBV14, the J call TRBJ2-1; tentatively, D is TRBD1 (7 bases). The germline CDR1 and CDR2 sequences are SGHDN and FVKESK. V lost 4 bases and J lost 3, with 16 bases in between. This CDR3 has 16 amino acids. This CDR3 reads CASSLIGGGYYNEQFF. The CDR3 region has the DNA TGTGCCAGCAGCCTCATTGGAGGGGGCTACTACAATGAGCAGTTCTTC.

Note on this clonotype: The junction and the germline gene differ at one end; a read error may be behind it. The J gene is TRBJ2-7, the V gene TRBV5-1; D gene ambiguous. The germline V gene has CDR1 SGHRS and CDR2 YFSETQ. The CDR3 runs 12 residues. The CDR3 region is CASSTSGYGQYF. The CDR3 region has the DNA TGCGCCAGCAGCACGAGTGGCTACGGGCAGTACTTC.

In this sample, this clonotype turned up a few times. The chain employs TRBV10-3 and TRBJ1-3, with D uncertain. Trimming removed 7 bases from V and 0 bases from J, with 10 bases in between. The CDR3 covers 14 residues. Germline lookup yields CDR1 ENHRY and CDR2 SYGVKD. As DNA, the CDR3 is TGTGCCATCATGGCCGGGAACTCTGGAAACACCATATATTTT. As protein: CAIMAGNSGNTIYF.

This clonotype showed up just a few times. The chain employs TRBV6-6 and TRBJ2-1, with 8 bases that match TRBD2. V gave up 2 bases and J gave up 9 bases; unmatched junction bases: 9. The V gene's germline CDR1 is MNHNY and CDR2 SVGAGI (reference sequence). There are 15 residues in the CDR3. CDR3 sequence reads: CASSYSGGPRAEQFF. CDR3 nucleotides: TGTGCCAGCAGTTACAGCGGGGGCCCTCGGGCTGAGCAGTTCTTC.